The subject of this entry is one T cell receptor (beta chain). Germline CDR1 is SNHLY and CDR2 is FYNNEI. This CDR3 has 13 residues. The V gene lost 4 bases and the J gene lost 6 bases, with 12 bases spanning the gap. This entry comes from a study of blood T cell repertoires in COVID-19. Overall study context: COVID-19 samples, acute and convalescent, were from the United States, Italy and Spain. Sample material is recorded as cDNA or gDNA derived from T cells, B-cell-depleted T cells, or PBMCs.

Per the original data handling: The authors estimated nucleated cell counts from reference gene primer amplification. Sequencing was performed with immunoSEQ multiplex PCR; in TCRdb, only in-frame clones are kept and a portion is missing. V and J calls and clone size follow that table, whereas D and trimming were derived from the DNA. The sample records tens of thousands of clones, 77% being singletons. V and J are TRBV2 and TRBJ1-1; possible D gene TRBD1, 5 bases. The sequence was collected from a human donor in a cohort sampled during active COVID-19. Material: peripheral blood. CDR3 in amino acids: CASSAGGSSEAFF. In nucleotides, the CDR3 is TGTGCCAGCAGTGCTGGGGGGAGTTCTGAAGCTTTCTTT. Full variable domain (missing parts from reference TRBV2 and TRBJ1-1): EPEVTQTPSHQVTQMGQEVILRCVPISNHLYFYWYRQILGQKVEFLVSFYNNEISEKSEIFDDQFSVERPDGSNFTLKIRSTKLEDSAMYFCASSAGGSSEAFFGQGTRLTVV.